This T cell receptor (beta chain) was sequenced for a study of PD-1 blockade in classical Hodgkin lymphoma (dated by TCRdb to about 2020). As for the study more broadly: Nivolumab dosing was 3 mg/kg intravenously every 2 weeks, continuing until either disease progression or unacceptable toxicity. To define a peripheral blood immune signature of response to PD-1 blockade in classical Hodgkin lymphoma, the study combined TCR beta sequencing with CyTOF. Results the study describes overall, beyond this receptor: Trial patients achieving complete response had baseline diversity similar to newly diagnosed patients, whereas partial responders and progressors had significantly lower diversity. Patients starting nivolumab less than 1 year after ASCT had lower diversity and were excluded from later analyses to avoid confounding by immune reconstitution. Baseline TCR diversity was reported to be lower in newly diagnosed patients than in healthy donors, and even lower in relapsed/refractory patients. The study was limited to a single clinical trial cohort, and causes of repertoire differences, possibly disease activity or prior therapy, remained undefined. By C4D1, a significant rise was seen in CD4+ TCR diversity but not in CD8+ TCR diversity (p=0.0027 vs p=0.16), and the rise was most apparent among complete responders (p=0.02).

Details on this clone: Its cognate antigen has yet to be identified. Base qualities are missing; no much larger clone stands one base away.

What the time point label conveys for this sample: cycle 2 day 1 (C2D1) of nivolumab. All trial patients had relapsed after autologous stem cell transplantation, with cohorts A, B and C differing in prior brentuximab vedotin exposure. The trial cohort comprised fewer than 65 patients with relapsed/refractory classical Hodgkin lymphoma whose best overall responses were complete response, partial response or progressive disease. In the multi-cohort phase II CheckMate 205 trial, trial patients received single-agent nivolumab. Best overall response was determined by an independent review committee according to the 2007 International Working Group response criteria. Trial PBMCs were collected just before the start of nivolumab (C1D1) and during therapy at cycle 2 day 1 and cycle 4 day 1. Peripheral blood was collected in 8 mL Vacutainer Cell Preparation Tubes, from which PBMCs were isolated by centrifugation and then cryopreserved.

Genomic DNA was isolated using the Qiagen DNeasy kit from unsorted PBMCs as well as from negatively selected CD4+ and CD8+ fractions. TCR beta CDR3 regions were amplified by immunoSEQ multiplex PCR using primers annealing to V and J segments. Amplification bias was minimized using a synthetic immune receptor repertoire, and residual bias was removed computationally after sequencing. On the study's bioinformatics: Repertoire diversity was quantified as the Shannon entropy index using custom Python scripts. Unsorted, CD4+ and CD8+ repertoires were analyzed separately, except in combined analyses where CD4+ and CD8+ sequences were merged in silico. Clonal expansion was defined as at least a 2-fold frequency increase after treatment relative to C1D1, with a pseudocount of 0.5 for undetected baseline clones. Clones with 0 or 1 copy at C1D1 were classified as singleton clones, and clones with 2 or more copies were classified as non-singleton clones. Clones expanded in unsorted samples were annotated as CD4+, CD8+ or unknown by matching protein sequences in sorted samples from the same patient. Diversity changes from C1D1 to C4D1 were tested in paired samples using Wilcoxon tests. TCRdb mirrors the immuneACCESS table, restricted to in-frame sequences. Some clones are absent from its copies; in checked studies, under half trace to an unresolved V gene, and the reason for the others is unknown. The V and J calls and the clone size are those of that table, but D and trimming were determined from the DNA. The sample contains 35,000 to 40,000 clones, about 90% of them found a single time. The leading ten clones occupy 6.5% to 9.5% of the sample.

CDR1 and CDR2, per the germline V gene (reference sequence), are MNHNY and SVGAGI. The CDR3 spans 14 residues, from the cysteine through the phenylalanine. Only CDR3 DNA is held: 42 bases, read in frame from base 1. V and J are truncated by 2 bases and 2 bases respectively, leaving an intervening sequence of 9 bases. The starting material was peripheral blood mononuclear cells (PBMCs), obtained before the second cycle of nivolumab. This chain joins TRBV6-6 to TRBJ1-1; no D gene can be assigned with confidence. The receptor was derived from a human donor with classical Hodgkin lymphoma. The CDR3 region has the sequence CASSYSTANTEAFF. In nucleotides, the sequence is TGTGCCAGCAGTTACAGCACAGCAAACACTGAAGCTTTCTTT.